This T cell receptor (beta chain) emerged from a study of T cell clonality in common variable immunodeficiency (dated by TCRdb to 2014 to 2015). Standard criteria, namely reduction of serum IgG, IgA and/or IgM below the normal range together with specific antibody deficiency, were applied for the diagnosis of CVID. There were around 45 subjects in the CVID group (approximately 15 female and 30 or so male), ranging in age from roughly 9 to 65 years, with a mean age of about 40. Most CVID patients and most healthy controls were of Caucasian heritage. Replacement immunoglobulin therapy had been administered to all CVID subjects for at least one year at the time of study participation. When blood was collected, none of the CVID subjects were ill or on immunomodulatory or immunosuppressive medication. Heparinized peripheral whole blood samples of about 4.5 to 8 ml were collected from each donor. TCRbeta CDR3 repertoires were sequenced from genomic DNA of adults with common variable immune deficiency (CVID) and healthy adult controls. Diluted blood was density-centrifuged over Hypaque 1077 or Ficoll-Paque to isolate peripheral blood mononuclear cells. Genomic DNA was extracted from unsorted mononuclear cells by Qiagen column purification or by a centrifugation-based method.

Equivalent amounts of genomic DNA from CVID and control samples were used as sequencing input. For every sample, a 60 bp segment covering the rearranged TCRbeta CDR3 region was amplified and then sequenced. The immunoSEQ assay, a bias-corrected multiplex PCR with high-throughput sequencing, was employed for TCRbeta amplification. Per the original workflow: Every unique nucleotide sequence was considered a clone and was annotated with V, D and J genes, copy number and frequency. Sequences were labeled productive if in frame, and non-productive if out of frame or containing stop codons. As previously described, clonality was calculated on the basis of Shannon's entropy. Mean CDR3 Kyte-Doolittle hydropathy was derived from the predicted amino acid sequences of productive clones. Using the R hclust function, scaled V gene usage was clustered hierarchically with Manhattan distance and complete linkage. Clone sharing by CDR3 amino acid sequence was assessed by resampling 12 repertoires per group over 100 rounds. The repertoires were searched for approximately 73 published EBV-specific and 245 published CMV-specific TCRbeta sequences. A couple of CVID samples yielding fewer than 10,000 sequences were excluded from analysis, leaving more than 35 CVID repertoires. TCRdb stores this immuneACCESS table with in-frame sequences only. Part of the clones is absent; in the studies checked, under half of the shortfall reflects unresolved V genes, and no reason is known for the rest. The DNA gave D and trimming, while V, J and clone size come from that table. For this sample, about 23,000 clones are listed, none of them singletons. Approximately 10% of the sample rests with the top ten.

What the research found in general, with its limitations: Differences among patients in the CVID cohort limited the correlations between repertoire features and clinical complications. Fewer deletions and N-nucleotide insertions were reportedly observed in CVID TCRbeta sequences, and highly modified clones with 13 or more V deletions were reportedly absent from CVID TCRbeta sequences. CVID subjects shared fewer TCRbeta clones with each other than healthy controls did (p < 0.0001). According to the authors, figuring out what caused the increased clonality in CVID would require sequencing the repertoires of T cell subpopulations. Compared with healthy controls, CVID subjects showed increased TCRbeta clonality (t-test p = 0.018), a feature most characteristic of about a third of subjects. Although equal DNA input was used, an average of about 81,820 unique sequences per sample was obtained for controls, compared with 30,000 to 35,000 for CVID samples.

Worth noting for this clone: This receptor's antigen is unknown.

The source material was peripheral blood mononuclear cells. This sequence was found in a human donor with common variable immunodeficiency.

CDR3 DNA (partial): TGCGCCAGCAGTCAATCAAGGGCAGAGCCCCGTTATGGC. It encodes CASSQSRAEPRYG. The full CDR3 sequence reads CASSQSRAEPRYGYTF. The rearranged chain carries TRBV23-1 and TRBJ1-2; too little of a D gene remains to name it. The read comes to an end 3 residues before the CDR3 does, leaving the germline J gene to fill in the end. TRBV23-1 is flagged as an ORF with uncertain function. Reading from cysteine to phenylalanine, the CDR3 counts 16 amino acids. The DNA has 39 bases, all within the CDR3, and is read from base 1. A distance of 16 bases separates the germline ends of V and J, which lose 0 bases and 5 bases respectively.